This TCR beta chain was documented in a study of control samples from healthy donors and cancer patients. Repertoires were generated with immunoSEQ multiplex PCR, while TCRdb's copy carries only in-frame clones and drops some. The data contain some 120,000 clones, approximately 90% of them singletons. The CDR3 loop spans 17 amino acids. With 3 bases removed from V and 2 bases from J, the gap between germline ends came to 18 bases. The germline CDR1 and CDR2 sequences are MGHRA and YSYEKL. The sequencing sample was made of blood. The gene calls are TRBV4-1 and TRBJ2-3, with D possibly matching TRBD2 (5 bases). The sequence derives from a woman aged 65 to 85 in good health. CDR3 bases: TGCGCCAGCAGCCACCAAGAGCGGTCCGGAATCACAGATACGCAGTATTTT. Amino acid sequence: CASSHQERSGITDTQYF.